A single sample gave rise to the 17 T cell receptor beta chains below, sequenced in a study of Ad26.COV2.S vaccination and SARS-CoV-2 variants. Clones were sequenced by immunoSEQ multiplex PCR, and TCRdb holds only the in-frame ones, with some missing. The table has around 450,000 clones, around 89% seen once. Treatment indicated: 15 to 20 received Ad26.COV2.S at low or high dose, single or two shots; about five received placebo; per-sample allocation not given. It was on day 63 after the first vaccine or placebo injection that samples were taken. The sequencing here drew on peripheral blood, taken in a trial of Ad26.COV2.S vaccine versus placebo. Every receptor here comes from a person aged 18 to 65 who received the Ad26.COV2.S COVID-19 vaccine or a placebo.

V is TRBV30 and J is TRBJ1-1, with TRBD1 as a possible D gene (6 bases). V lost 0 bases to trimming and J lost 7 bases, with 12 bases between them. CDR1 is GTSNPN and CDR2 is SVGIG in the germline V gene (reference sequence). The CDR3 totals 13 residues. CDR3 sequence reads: CAWSVAGVGEAFF. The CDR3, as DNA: TGTGCCTGGAGTGTGGCAGGGGTCGGTGAAGCTTTCTTT.

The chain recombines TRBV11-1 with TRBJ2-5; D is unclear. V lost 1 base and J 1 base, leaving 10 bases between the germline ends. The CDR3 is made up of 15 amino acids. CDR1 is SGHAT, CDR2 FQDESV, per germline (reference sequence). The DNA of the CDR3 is TGTGCCAGCAGCTTAGGTCGTGGGCGCCAAGAGACCCAGTACTTC. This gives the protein CASSLGRGRQETQYF.

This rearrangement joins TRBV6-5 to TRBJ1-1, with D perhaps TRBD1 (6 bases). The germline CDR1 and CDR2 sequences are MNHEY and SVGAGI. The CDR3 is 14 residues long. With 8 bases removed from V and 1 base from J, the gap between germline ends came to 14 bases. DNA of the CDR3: TGTGCCAGCGGGCTGTGGGGGGCGAACACTGAAGCTTTCTTT. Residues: CASGLWGANTEAFF.

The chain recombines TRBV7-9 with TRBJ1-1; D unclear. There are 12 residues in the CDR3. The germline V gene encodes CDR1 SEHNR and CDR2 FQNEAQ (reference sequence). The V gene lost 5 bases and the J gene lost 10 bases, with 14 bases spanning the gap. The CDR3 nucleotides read TGTGCCAGCAGCGATGCCCTGCGGGGAGCTTTCTTT. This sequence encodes CASSDALRGAFF. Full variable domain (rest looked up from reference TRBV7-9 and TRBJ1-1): DTGVSQNPRHKITKRGQNVTFRCDPISEHNRLYWYRQTLGQGPEFLTYFQNEAQLEKSRLLSDRFSAERPKGSFSTLEIQRTEQGDSAMYLCASSDALRGAFFGQGTRLTVV.

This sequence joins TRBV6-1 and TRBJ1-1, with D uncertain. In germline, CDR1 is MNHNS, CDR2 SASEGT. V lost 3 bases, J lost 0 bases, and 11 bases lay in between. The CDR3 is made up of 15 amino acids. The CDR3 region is CASSEEALMNTEAFF. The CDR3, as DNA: TGTGCCAGCAGTGAGGAGGCCCTTATGAACACTGAAGCTTTCTTT.

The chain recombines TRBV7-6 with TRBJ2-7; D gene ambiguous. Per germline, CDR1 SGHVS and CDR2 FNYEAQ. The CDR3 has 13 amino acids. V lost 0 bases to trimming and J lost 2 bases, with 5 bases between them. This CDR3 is CASSLAEAYEQYF. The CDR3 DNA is TGTGCCAGCAGCTTAGCCGAGGCCTACGAGCAGTACTTC.

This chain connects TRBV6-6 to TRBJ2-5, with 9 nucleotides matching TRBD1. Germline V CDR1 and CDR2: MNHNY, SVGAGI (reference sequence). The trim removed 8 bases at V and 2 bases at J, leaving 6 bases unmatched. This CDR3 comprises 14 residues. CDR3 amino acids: CASARQGVQETQYF. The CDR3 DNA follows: TGTGCCAGCGCCCGACAGGGGGTTCAAGAGACCCAGTACTTC.

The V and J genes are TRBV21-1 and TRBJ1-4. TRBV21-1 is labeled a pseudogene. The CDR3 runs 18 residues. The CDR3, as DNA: TGTGCCAGCAGCAAAGAGGACCCGCCCTTTGCAACTAATGAAAAACTGTTTTTT. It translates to CASSKEDPPFATNEKLFF.

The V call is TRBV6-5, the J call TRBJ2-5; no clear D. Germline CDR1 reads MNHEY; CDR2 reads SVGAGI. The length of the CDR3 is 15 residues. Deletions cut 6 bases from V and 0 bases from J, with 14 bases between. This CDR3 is CASRPRTVYQETQYF. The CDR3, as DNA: TGTGCCAGCAGGCCCCGCACCGTGTACCAAGAGACCCAGTACTTC.

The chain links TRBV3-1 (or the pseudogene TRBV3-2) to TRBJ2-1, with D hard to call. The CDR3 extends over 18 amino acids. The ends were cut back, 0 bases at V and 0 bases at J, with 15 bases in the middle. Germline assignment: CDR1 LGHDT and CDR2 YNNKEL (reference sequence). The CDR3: CASSQEGWASFSYNEQFF. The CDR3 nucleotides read TGTGCCAGCAGCCAAGAGGGATGGGCCTCCTTCTCCTACAATGAGCAGTTCTTC.

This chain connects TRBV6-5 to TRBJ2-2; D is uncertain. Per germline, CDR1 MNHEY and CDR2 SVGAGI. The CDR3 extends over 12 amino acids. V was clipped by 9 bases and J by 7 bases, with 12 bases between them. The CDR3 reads CASTVGFGELFF. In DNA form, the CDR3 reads TGTGCCAGTACAGTGGGTTTCGGGGAGCTGTTTTTT.

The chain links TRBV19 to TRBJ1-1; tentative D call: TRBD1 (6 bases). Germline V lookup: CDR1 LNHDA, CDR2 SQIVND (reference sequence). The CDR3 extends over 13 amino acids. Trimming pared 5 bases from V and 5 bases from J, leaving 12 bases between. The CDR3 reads CASSLGAGTEAFF. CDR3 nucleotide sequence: TGTGCCAGTAGTCTGGGGGCGGGTACTGAAGCTTTCTTT. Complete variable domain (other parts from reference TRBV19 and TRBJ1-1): DGGITQSPKYLFRKEGQNVTLSCEQNLNHDAMYWYRQDPGQGLRLIYYSQIVNDFQKGDIAEGYSVSREKKESFPLTVTSAQKNPTAFYLCASSLGAGTEAFFGQGTRLTVV.

CDR3 sequence reads: CASSELGIGNTEAFF. The DNA of the CDR3 is TGTGCCAGCAGTGAACTGGGCATCGGGAACACTGAAGCTTTCTTT. The V gene is TRBV2, the J gene TRBJ1-1; D not certain. Germline values: CDR1 SNHLY, CDR2 FYNNEI. Trimming left V 2 bases short and J 1 base short, with 11 bases between. This CDR3 is 15 amino acids long. Based on the CDR3 plus reference TRBV2 and TRBJ1-1, the full variable domain is EPEVTQTPSHQVTQMGQEVILRCVPISNHLYFYWYRQILGQKVEFLVSFYNNEISEKSEIFDDQFSVERPDGSNFTLKIRSTKLEDSAMYFCASSELGIGNTEAFFGQGTRLTVV.

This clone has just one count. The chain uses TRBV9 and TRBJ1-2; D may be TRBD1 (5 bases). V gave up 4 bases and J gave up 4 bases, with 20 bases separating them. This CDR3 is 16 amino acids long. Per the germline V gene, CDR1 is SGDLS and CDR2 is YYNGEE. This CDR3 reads CASSLSFGRGTYGYTF. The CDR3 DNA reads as TGTGCCAGCAGCTTGTCTTTCGGAAGGGGTACCTATGGCTACACCTTC.

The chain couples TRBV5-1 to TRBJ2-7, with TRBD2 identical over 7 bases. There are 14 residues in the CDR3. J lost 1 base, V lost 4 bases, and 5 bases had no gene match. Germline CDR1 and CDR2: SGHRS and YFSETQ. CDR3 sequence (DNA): TGCGCCAGCAGCCCGACGGGGGGATCCTACGAGCAGTACTTC. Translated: CASSPTGGSYEQYF.

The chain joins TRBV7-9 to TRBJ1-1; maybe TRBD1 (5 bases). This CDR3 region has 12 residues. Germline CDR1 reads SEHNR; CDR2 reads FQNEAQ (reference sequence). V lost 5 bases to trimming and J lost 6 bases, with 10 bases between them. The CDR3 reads CASSKRGAEAFF. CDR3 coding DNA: TGTGCCAGCAGCAAAAGGGGAGCTGAAGCTTTCTTT. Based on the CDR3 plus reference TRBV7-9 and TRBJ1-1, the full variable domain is DTGVSQNPRHKITKRGQNVTFRCDPISEHNRLYWYRQTLGQGPEFLTYFQNEAQLEKSRLLSDRFSAERPKGSFSTLEIQRTEQGDSAMYLCASSKRGAEAFFGQGTRLTVV.

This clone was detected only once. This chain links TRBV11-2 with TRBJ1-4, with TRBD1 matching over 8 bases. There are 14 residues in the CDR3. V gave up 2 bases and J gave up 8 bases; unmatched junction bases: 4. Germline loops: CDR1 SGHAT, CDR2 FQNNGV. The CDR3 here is CASSLPGQDEKLFF. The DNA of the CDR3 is TGTGCCAGCAGCTTACCGGGACAGGACGAAAAACTGTTTTTT.